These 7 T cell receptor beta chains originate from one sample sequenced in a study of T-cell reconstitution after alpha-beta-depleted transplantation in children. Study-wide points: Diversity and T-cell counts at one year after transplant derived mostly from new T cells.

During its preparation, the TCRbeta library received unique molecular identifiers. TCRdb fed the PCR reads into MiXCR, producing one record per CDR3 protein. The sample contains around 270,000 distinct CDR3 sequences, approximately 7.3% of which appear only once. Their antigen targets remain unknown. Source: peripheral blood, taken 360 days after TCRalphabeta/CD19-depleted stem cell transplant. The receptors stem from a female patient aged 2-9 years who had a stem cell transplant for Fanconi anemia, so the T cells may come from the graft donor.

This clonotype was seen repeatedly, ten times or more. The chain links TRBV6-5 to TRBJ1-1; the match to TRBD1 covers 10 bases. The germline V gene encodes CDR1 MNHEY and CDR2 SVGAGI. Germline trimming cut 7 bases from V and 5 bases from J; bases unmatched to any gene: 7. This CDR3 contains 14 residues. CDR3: CASKRQGADTEAFF. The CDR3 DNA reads TGTGCCAGCAAAAGACAGGGGGCGGATACTGAAGCTTTCTTT.

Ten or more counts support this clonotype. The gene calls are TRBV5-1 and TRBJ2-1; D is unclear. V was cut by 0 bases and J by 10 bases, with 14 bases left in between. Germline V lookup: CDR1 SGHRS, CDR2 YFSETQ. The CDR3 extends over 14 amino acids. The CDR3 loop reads CASSLGTGVLEQFF. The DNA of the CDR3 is TGCGCCAGCAGCTTGGGTACTGGGGTATTAGAGCAGTTCTTC. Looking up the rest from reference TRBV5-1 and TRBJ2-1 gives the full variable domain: KAGVTQTPRYLIKTRGQQVTLSCSPISGHRSVSWYQQTPGQGLQFLFEYFSETQRNKGNFPGRFSGRQFSNSRSEMNVSTLELGDSALYLCASSLGTGVLEQFFGPGTRLTVL.

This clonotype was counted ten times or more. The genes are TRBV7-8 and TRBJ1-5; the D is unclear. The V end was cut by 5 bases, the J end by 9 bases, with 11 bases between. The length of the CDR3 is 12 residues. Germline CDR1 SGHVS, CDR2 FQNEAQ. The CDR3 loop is CASSADVRPQHF. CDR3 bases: TGTGCCAGCAGCGCAGATGTGCGGCCCCAGCATTTT.

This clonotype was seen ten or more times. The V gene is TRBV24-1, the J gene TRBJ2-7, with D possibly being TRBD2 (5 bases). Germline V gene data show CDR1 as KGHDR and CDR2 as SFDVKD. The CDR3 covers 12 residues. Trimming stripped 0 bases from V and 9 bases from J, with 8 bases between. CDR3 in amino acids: CATSDLYGVQYF. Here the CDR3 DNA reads TGTGCCACCAGTGATTTGTACGGGGTGCAGTACTTC.

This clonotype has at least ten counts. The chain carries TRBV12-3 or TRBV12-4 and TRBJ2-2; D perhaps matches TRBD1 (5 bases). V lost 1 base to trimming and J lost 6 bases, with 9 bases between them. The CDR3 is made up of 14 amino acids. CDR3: CASSLVAGPGELFF. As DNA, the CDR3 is TGTGCCAGCAGTTTAGTGGCAGGGCCCGGGGAGCTGTTTTTT.

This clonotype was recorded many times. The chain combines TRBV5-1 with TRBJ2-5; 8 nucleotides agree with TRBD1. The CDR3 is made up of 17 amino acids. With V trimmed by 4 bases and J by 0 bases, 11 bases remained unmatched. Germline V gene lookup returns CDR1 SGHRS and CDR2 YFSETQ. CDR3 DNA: TGCGCCAGCAGCAAAGGACAGGGTCGGGGGTACCAAGAGACCCAGTACTTC. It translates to CASSKGQGRGYQETQYF. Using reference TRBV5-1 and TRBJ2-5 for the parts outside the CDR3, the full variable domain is KAGVTQTPRYLIKTRGQQVTLSCSPISGHRSVSWYQQTPGQGLQFLFEYFSETQRNKGNFPGRFSGRQFSNSRSEMNVSTLELGDSALYLCASSKGQGRGYQETQYFGPGTRLLVL.

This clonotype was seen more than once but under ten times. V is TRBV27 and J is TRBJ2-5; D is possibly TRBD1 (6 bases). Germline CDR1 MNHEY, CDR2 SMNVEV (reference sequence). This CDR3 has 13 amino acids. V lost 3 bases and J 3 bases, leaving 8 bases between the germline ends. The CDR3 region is CASSFRGKETQYF. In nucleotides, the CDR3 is TGTGCCAGCAGTTTTAGGGGGAAAGAGACCCAGTACTTC.